This T cell receptor (beta chain) came from a study of PD-1 blockade in classical Hodgkin lymphoma. Study information: The nivolumab dose that patients received was 3 mg/kg, given intravenously every 2 weeks.

Study-wide results and caveats: TCR diversity at baseline was reported to be reduced in newly diagnosed patients relative to healthy donors. CD4+ but not CD8+ TCR diversity rose significantly by C4D1.

Autologous stem cell transplantation was followed by relapse in every patient, and brentuximab vedotin exposure varied. Thawed PBMCs supplied CD8+ T cells via magnetic negative selection. As concerns this clone: Its antigen is unknown.

This table comes from immunoSEQ multiplex PCR, and its TCRdb copy is limited to in-frame clones, with some not included. In the table there are fewer than 2,000 clones, about 63% of which are singletons. This material consisted of CD8+ T cells from blood, taken at baseline. This receptor was taken from a human donor with classical Hodgkin lymphoma.

Here the CDR3 DNA reads TGTGCCAGCAGCGGGTCGGACAGCATGAACACTGAAGCTTTCTTT. It codes for CASSGSDSMNTEAFF. V and J are TRBV9 and TRBJ1-1; D possibly corresponds to TRBD1 (6 bases). Trimming shortened V by 3 bases and J by 0 bases, and 12 bases separated the two germline ends. The CDR3 consists of 15 residues. Germline-derived CDR1 and CDR2 are SGDLS and YYNGEE.